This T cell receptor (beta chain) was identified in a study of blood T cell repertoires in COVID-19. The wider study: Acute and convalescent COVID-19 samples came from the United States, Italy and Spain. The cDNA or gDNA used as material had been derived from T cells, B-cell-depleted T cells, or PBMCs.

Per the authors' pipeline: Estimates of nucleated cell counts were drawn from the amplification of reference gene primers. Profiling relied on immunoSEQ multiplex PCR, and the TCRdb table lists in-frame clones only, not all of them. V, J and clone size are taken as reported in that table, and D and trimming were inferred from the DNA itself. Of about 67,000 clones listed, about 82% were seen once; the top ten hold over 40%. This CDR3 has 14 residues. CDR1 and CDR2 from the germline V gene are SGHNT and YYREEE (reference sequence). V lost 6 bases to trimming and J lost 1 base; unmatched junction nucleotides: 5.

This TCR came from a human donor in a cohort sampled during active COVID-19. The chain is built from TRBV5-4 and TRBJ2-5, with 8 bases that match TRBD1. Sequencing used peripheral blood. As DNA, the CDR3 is TGTGCCAGCAACAGGGGGAACCTCCAAGAGACCCAGTACTTC. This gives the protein CASNRGNLQETQYF.